This record covers a single T cell receptor beta chain. Its antigen remains unknown. The sample comes from a study of CXCR3-negative and CXCR3-positive naive CD8 T cells. Study-level background: Collectively, the libraries yielded about 140 million TRB reads in total, at about 1.5 +/- 0.3 million per library.

Broader study findings: CXCR3-positive naive cells carried more hydrophobic TRB CDR3s than CXCR3-negative naive cells did. Naive CXCR3-negative cells resembled naive CXCR3-positive cells in TRBV-TRBJ usage; memory cells differed.

Researchers reported sorting every CD8+ T cell subset in triplicate, around 300,000 cells per sort. CD45RO-CCR7+CD27+CD95- expression identified naive CD8+ T cells. The CDR3 runs to 18 residues. CDR1 and CDR2 from the germline V gene are SQVTM and ANQGSEA. In preparing the TRB cDNA libraries, 5' RACE with UMI labels was used. From its re-call of the 5' RACE reads, TCRdb lists each CDR3 protein once, without DNA. This sample's clone table lists about 89,000 distinct CDR3 sequences. The chain is built from TRBV29-1 and TRBJ2-1; the D call from TCRdb, TRBD2, cannot be confirmed without DNA. The sample was naive CXCR3+ CD8+ T cells from blood. The subset denotes: CD45RO-CCR7+CD27+CD95- naive CD8+ T cells expressing CXCR3 (TNR3+). This TCR was sampled from a human donor in good health. Some clones in this sample may be carry-over from other donors' samples. This CDR3 reads CSMRLAGSRERGHNEQFF.